What follows describes a single TCR beta chain. A read error may account for a junction end that differs from germline. The CDR3 loop spans 14 amino acids. Germline V CDR1 and CDR2: SGHTS, YDEGEE. Authors' data handling: Counts of nucleated cells, estimated from reference gene primer amplification, were obtained. The table came from immunoSEQ multiplex PCR; TCRdb's copy has only in-frame clones and leaves some out. V and J calls and clone size are given by that table; D and trimming were obtained from the DNA. The sample holds approximately 260,000 clones, about 87% seen once. The source of the sample is a study of blood T cell repertoires in COVID-19. Looking at the study overall: Samples representing acute and convalescent COVID-19 were sourced from the United States, Italy and Spain. From T cells, B-cell-depleted T cells, or PBMCs came the material, which was cDNA or gDNA.

The specimen was peripheral blood. The chain combines TRBV5-8 with TRBJ2-3; D may be TRBD1 (6 bases). This sequence was found in a human donor in a cohort sampled during active COVID-19. The CDR3 loop reads CASSQTGSRDTQYF. In DNA, the CDR3 is TGTGCCAGCAGCCAAACAGGGTCGAGAGATACTCAGTATTTT.